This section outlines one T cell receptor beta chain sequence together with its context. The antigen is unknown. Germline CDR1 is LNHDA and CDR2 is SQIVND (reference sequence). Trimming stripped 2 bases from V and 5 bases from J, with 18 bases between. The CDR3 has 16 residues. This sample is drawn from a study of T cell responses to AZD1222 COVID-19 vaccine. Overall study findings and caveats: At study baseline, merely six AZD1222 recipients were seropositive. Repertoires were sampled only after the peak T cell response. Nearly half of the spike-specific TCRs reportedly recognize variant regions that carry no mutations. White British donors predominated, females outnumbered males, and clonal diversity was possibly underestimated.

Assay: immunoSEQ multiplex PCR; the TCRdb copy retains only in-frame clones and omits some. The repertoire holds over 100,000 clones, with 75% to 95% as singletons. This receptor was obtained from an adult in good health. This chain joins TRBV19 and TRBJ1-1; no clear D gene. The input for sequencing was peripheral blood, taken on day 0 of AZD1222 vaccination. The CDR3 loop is CASSISPGPVGTEAFF. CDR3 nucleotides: TGTGCCAGTAGTATATCGCCGGGCCCGGTTGGGACTGAAGCTTTCTTT.